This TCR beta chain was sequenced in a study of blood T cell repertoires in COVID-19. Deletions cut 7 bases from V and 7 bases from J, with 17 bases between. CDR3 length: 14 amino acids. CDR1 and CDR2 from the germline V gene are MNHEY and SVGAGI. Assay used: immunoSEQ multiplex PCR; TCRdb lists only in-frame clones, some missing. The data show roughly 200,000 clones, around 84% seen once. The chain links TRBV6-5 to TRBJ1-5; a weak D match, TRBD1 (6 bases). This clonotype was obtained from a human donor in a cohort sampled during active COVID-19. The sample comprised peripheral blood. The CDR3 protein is CASTVTGSHQPQHF. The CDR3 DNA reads TGTGCCAGCACCGTGACAGGATCCCACCAGCCCCAGCATTTT.